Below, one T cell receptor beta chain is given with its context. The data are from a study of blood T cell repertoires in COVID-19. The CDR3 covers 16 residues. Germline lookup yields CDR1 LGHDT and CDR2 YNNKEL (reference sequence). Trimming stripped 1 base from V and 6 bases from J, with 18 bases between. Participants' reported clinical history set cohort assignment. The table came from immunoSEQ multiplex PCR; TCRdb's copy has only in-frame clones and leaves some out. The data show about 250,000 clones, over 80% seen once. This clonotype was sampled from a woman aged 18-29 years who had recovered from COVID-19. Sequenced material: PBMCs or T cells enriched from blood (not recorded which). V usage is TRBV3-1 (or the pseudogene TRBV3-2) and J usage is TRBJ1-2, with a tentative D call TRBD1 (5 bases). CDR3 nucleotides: TGTGCCAGCAGCCAAGGGACAACCTTGGGTCCTAATGGCTACACCTTC. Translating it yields CASSQGTTLGPNGYTF.